This T cell receptor (beta chain) was found in a study of blood T cell repertoires in COVID-19 (dated by TCRdb to 2018 to 2020). Background for the entire study: The collaborator samples originated in the United States, Italy and Spain and spanned the acute and convalescent phases of COVID-19. The prospective study material was composed of cDNA or gDNA derived from T cells, B-cell-depleted T cells, or PBMCs. Subjects who had been exposed to COVID-19, were actively infected with it, or had recovered from it provided the deeply sampled blood TCRbeta repertoires that made up the dataset. The repertoires were released in a freely available public database intended as a resource for research on the immune response to SARS-CoV-2. Samples came from the ongoing ImmuneRACE study (first 160 participants) plus 1,254 subjects from 6 global collaborators. The sample metadata nearly always contained a de-identified subject ID, COVID-19 status, age in years and sex. Where HLA class I and class II types were available, the types were taken from metadata supplied by the sample provider, not from assay-based typing. What the authors observed across the whole study: The quantity of clinical and demographic metadata differed by source and by participant and was supplied without curation.

Of note for this clone: Its antigen is still unknown. No clone much larger than this one lies a single base away; base qualities are absent.

The germline V gene supplies CDR1 MDHEN and CDR2 SYDVKM. At the junction V is shortened by 1 base and J by 7 bases; bases outside the gene matches: 5. The CDR3 holds 16 amino acids from the cysteine to the phenylalanine. Of all the DNA, just the CDR3 is kept, 48 bases in frame from base 1. Whole blood was collected in K2EDTA tubes by collaborating institutions according to the institutions' own protocols. For TCRbeta analysis, collaborators shipped samples in one of three forms: frozen whole blood, isolated PBMCs, or DNA extracted from either of those sample types. TCRbeta CDR3 regions were amplified from genomic DNA by means of the immunoSEQ Assay, a bias-controlled multiplex PCR. Processing in the source paper ran as follows. The number of nucleated cells in each sample was estimated from the amplification of reference gene primers within the assay. To quantify the absolute abundance of each unique TCRbeta CDR3 rearrangement, sequence reads were collapsed and filtered. Productive Simpson clonality was computed per sample as the square root of Simpson's diversity index over productive rearrangements. Not all clones reach the TCRdb copy of this immuneACCESS table, which keeps in-frame sequences only. Checked studies attribute under half of the gap to unresolved V genes and leave the rest unexplained. V, J and clone size were drawn from that table, and D and trimming were deduced from the DNA. The sample includes roughly 140,000 clones, with about nine tenths observed a single time. 2% to 2.5% of the sample belongs to the ten largest clones.

The receptor's source is a human donor in a cohort sampled during active COVID-19. The sequencing sample was made of peripheral blood. This chain joins TRBV28 to TRBJ2-1, with 12 junctional bases fitting TRBD2. The nucleotides read TGTGCCAGCAGTTTATTTGTCACTAGCGGGGGGAATGAGCAGTTCTTC. Its protein is CASSLFVTSGGNEQFF.